This TCR beta chain came from a study of cytomegalovirus exposure and HLA in healthy donors. V was pared by 2 bases and J by 12 bases, with 10 bases of the junction left unmatched. This CDR3 is built from 13 residues. From germline, CDR1 is SGHRS and CDR2 YFSETQ. Use of 60 Vbeta and 13 Jbeta primers characterized the PCR. Sequenced by immunoSEQ multiplex PCR; TCRdb stores in-frame clones only, minus some. The sample lists about 100,000 clones; less than 85% were seen once. The sample consisted of PBMCs. V and J are TRBV5-1 and TRBJ1-1, with TRBD1 matching 7 bases. The sequence was obtained from a woman between 40 and 50 years old in good health and CMV-seropositive. The CDR3: CASSFGTEDSTFF. Written as DNA, the CDR3 is TGCGCCAGCAGCTTCGGGACAGAAGACTCAACTTTCTTT. Full variable domain (rest looked up from reference TRBV5-1 and TRBJ1-1): KAGVTQTPRYLIKTRGQQVTLSCSPISGHRSVSWYQQTPGQGLQFLFEYFSETQRNKGNFPGRFSGRQFSNSRSEMNVSTLELGDSALYLCASSFGTEDSTFFGQGTRLTVV.